The source of this T cell receptor beta chain is a study of OX40 agonist ivuxolimab in advanced cancers. V gave up 4 bases and J gave up 4 bases, with 23 bases separating them. The CDR3 consists of 17 residues. CDR1 and CDR2 from the germline V gene are SGHDT and YYEEEE. The protocol was immunoSEQ multiplex PCR, while the TCRdb copy is restricted to in-frame clones and leaves out a portion. The sample lists around 62,000 clones, around 83% seen once, with roughly 2.4% in the top ten. The input for sequencing was CD4+ or CD8+ T cells sorted from blood, taken in a trial of the OX40 agonist ivuxolimab. The chain uses TRBV5-6 and TRBJ1-2; a weak D match, TRBD1 (5 bases). The clonotype originates from an adult with an advanced solid tumor such as melanoma, head and neck, liver or kidney cancer. CDR3 residues: CASSLPLGRGPFYGYTF. For the CDR3, the DNA is TGTGCCAGCAGCCTACCCTTGGGAAGGGGCCCGTTCTATGGCTACACCTTC. Based on the CDR3 plus reference TRBV5-6 and TRBJ1-2, the full variable domain is DAGVTQSPTHLIKTRGQQVTLRCSPKSGHDTVSWYQQALGQGPQFIFQYYEEEERQRGNFPDRFSGHQFPNYSSELNVNALLLGDSALYLCASSLPLGRGPFYGYTFGSGTRLTVV.